The 7 T cell receptor beta chains in this list originate from one sample, sequenced in a study of T cell responses to AZD1222 COVID-19 vaccine. Repertoires were generated with immunoSEQ multiplex PCR, while TCRdb's copy carries only in-frame clones and drops some. There are approximately 70,000 clones in the sample; 87% occur only once, and 24% lies in the top ten. The sample was peripheral blood, taken on day 0 of AZD1222 vaccination. The receptors here all came from an adult in good health.

V usage is TRBV24-1 and J usage is TRBJ1-2; perhaps TRBD1 as D (6 bases). The CDR3 sequence is 13 residues long. Trimming cost V 5 bases and J 4 bases, with 10 bases left between them. Germline lookup yields CDR1 KGHDR and CDR2 SFDVKD. CDR3 protein: CATSAGDGYGYTF. CDR3 nucleotides: TGTGCCACCAGTGCAGGGGATGGCTATGGCTACACCTTC.

The V and J genes are TRBV3-1 (or the pseudogene TRBV3-2) and TRBJ1-1, with a tentative D call TRBD1 (6 bases). Germline CDR1 is LGHDT and CDR2 is YNNKEL (reference sequence). The CDR3 length is 14 residues. V was clipped by 5 bases and J by 3 bases, with 13 bases between them. The CDR3: CASSTQGQDTEAFF. The CDR3 DNA follows: TGTGCCAGCAGCACTCAGGGGCAGGACACTGAAGCTTTCTTT.

The chain is built from TRBV29-1 and TRBJ2-1, with 9 bases matching TRBD2. V dropped 3 bases and J dropped 5; count of bases not matched to a gene: 5. Looked up from germline, CDR1 is SQVTM and CDR2 is ANQGSEA. CDR3 length equals 14 residues. The CDR3 loop reads CSVDQRGAHNEQFF. In nucleotides, the CDR3 is TGCAGCGTTGACCAGCGGGGGGCCCACAATGAGCAGTTCTTC.

The V gene is TRBV10-3, the J gene TRBJ1-6, with 9 positions matching TRBD1. V lost 6 bases to trimming and J lost 7 bases; unmatched junction nucleotides: 7. Germline V gene lookup returns CDR1 ENHRY and CDR2 SYGVKD. The CDR3 extends over 15 amino acids. CDR3 in DNA: TGTGCCATCAGCCCGGGCGGGACAGGGAATTCACCCCTCCACTTT. Encoded protein: CAISPGGTGNSPLHF.

J is TRBJ1-3 and V is TRBV19, with D hard to call. V shed 10 bases and J shed 0 bases, with 13 bases lying between them. There are 14 residues in the CDR3. Germline assignment: CDR1 LNHDA and CDR2 SQIVND (reference sequence). Here the CDR3 DNA reads TGTGCCACCAGTCAGACCCTCTCTGGAAACACCATATATTTT. This sequence encodes CATSQTLSGNTIYF.

CDR3 in amino acids: CASSPGDTEAFF. CDR3 nucleotide sequence: TGCGCCAGCAGCCCCGGGGACACTGAAGCTTTCTTT. The V and J genes are TRBV5-1 and TRBJ1-1; D is unresolved. V lost 4 bases and J 3 bases, leaving 7 bases between the germline ends. CDR3 size: 12 residues. The V gene's germline CDR1 is SGHRS and CDR2 YFSETQ. Drawing the rest from reference TRBV5-1 and TRBJ1-1, the complete variable domain is KAGVTQTPRYLIKTRGQQVTLSCSPISGHRSVSWYQQTPGQGLQFLFEYFSETQRNKGNFPGRFSGRQFSNSRSEMNVSTLELGDSALYLCASSPGDTEAFFGQGTRLTVV.

The chain joins TRBV19 to TRBJ2-7, with D tentatively TRBD2 (6 bases). CDR1 and CDR2 from the germline V gene are LNHDA and SQIVND (reference sequence). CDR3 size: 14 residues. Trimming stripped 7 bases from V and 5 bases from J, with 18 bases between. The CDR3 nucleotides read TGTGCCAGTAATCCCGGACTACAGGTCAACGAGCAGTACTTC. Residues: CASNPGLQVNEQYF.